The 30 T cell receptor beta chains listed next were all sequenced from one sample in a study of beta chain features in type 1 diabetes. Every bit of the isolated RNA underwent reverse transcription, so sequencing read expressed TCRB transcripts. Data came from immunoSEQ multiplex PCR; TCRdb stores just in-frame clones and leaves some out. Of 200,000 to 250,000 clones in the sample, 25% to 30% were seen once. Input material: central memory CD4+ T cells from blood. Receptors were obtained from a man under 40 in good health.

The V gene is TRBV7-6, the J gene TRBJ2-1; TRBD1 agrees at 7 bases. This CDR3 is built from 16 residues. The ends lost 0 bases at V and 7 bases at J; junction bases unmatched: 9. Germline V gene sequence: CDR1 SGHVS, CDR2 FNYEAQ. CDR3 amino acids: CASSLAPTGISNEQFF. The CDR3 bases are TGTGCCAGCAGCTTAGCCCCGACAGGGATTTCGAATGAGCAGTTCTTC.

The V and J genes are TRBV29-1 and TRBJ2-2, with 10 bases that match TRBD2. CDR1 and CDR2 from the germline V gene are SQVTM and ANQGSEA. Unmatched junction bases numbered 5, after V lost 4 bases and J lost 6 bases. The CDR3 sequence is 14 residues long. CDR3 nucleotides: TGCAGCGTTGGGGCTAGCGGGGGCTCCGGGGAGCTGTTTTTT. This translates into CSVGASGGSGELFF.

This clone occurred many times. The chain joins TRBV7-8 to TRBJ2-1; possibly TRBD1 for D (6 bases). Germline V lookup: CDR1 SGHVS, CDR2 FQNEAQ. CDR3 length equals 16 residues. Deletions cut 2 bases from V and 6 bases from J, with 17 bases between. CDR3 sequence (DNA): TGTGCCAGCAGCTTAAGGAACAGGGATGGAGCCAATGAGCAGTTCTTC. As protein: CASSLRNRDGANEQFF.

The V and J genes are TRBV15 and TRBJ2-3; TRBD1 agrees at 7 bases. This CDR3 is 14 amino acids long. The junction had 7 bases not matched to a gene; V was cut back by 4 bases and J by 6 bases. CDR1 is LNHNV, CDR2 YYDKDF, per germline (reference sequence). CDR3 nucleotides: TGTGCCACCAGCACCGGGACACAGGGGGATACGCAGTATTTT. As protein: CATSTGTQGDTQYF.

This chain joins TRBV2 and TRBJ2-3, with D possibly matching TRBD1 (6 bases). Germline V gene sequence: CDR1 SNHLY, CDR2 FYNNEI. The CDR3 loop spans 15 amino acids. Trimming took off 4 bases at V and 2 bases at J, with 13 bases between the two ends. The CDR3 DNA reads TGTGCCAGCAGTGGGCAGGGGAAGAACACAGATACGCAGTATTTT. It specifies CASSGQGKNTDTQYF. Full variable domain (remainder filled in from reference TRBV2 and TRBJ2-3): EPEVTQTPSHQVTQMGQEVILRCVPISNHLYFYWYRQILGQKVEFLVSFYNNEISEKSEIFDDQFSVERPDGSNFTLKIRSTKLEDSAMYFCASSGQGKNTDTQYFGPGTRLTVL.

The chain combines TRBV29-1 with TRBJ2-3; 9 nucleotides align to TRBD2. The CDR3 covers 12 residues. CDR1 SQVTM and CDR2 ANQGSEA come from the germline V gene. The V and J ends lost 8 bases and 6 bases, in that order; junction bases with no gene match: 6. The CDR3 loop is CSSQREDDTQYF. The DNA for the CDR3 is TGCAGCTCACAGCGGGAGGATGATACGCAGTATTTT.

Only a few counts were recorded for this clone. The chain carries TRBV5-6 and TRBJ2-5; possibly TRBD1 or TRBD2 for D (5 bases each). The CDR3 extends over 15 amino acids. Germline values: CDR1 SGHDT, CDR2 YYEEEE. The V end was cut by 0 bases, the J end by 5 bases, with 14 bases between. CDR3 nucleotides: TGTGCCAGCAGCTTGGCGGGGACCGCCTGGGAGACCCAGTACTTC. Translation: CASSLAGTAWETQYF. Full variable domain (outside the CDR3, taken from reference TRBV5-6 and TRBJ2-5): DAGVTQSPTHLIKTRGQQVTLRCSPKSGHDTVSWYQQALGQGPQFIFQYYEEEERQRGNFPDRFSGHQFPNYSSELNVNALLLGDSALYLCASSLAGTAWETQYFGPGTRLLVL.

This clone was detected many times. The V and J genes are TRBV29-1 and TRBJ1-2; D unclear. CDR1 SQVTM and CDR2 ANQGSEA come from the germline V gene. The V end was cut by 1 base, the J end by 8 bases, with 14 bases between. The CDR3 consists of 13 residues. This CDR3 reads CSVEVAKAGGYTF. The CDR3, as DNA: TGCAGCGTTGAAGTCGCGAAGGCGGGCGGCTACACCTTC.

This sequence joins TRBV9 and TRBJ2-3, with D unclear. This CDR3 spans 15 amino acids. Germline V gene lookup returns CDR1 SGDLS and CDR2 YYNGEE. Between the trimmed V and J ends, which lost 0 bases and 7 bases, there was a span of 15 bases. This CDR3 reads CASSVGAESSNTQYF. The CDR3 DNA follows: TGTGCCAGCAGCGTAGGGGCTGAGTCCTCGAATACGCAGTATTTT.

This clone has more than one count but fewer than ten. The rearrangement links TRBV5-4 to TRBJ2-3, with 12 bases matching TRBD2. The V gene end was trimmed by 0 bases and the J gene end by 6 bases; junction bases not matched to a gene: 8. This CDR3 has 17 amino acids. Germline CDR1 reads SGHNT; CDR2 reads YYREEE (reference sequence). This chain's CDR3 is CASSLELTSGRWDTQYF. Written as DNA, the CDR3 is TGTGCCAGCAGCTTGGAATTGACTAGCGGGAGATGGGATACGCAGTATTTT.

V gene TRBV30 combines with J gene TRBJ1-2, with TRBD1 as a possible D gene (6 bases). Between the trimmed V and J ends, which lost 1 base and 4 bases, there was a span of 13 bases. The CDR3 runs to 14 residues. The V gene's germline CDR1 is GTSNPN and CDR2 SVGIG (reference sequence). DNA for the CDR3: TGTGCCTGGAGTGAGGGACTAGGGGGCTATGGCTACACCTTC. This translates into CAWSEGLGGYGYTF.

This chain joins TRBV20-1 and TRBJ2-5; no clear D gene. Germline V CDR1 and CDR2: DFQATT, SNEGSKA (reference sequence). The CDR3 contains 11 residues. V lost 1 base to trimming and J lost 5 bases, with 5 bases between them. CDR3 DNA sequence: TGCAGTGCTAGAGCCCCTGAGACCCAGTACTTC. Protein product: CSARAPETQYF.

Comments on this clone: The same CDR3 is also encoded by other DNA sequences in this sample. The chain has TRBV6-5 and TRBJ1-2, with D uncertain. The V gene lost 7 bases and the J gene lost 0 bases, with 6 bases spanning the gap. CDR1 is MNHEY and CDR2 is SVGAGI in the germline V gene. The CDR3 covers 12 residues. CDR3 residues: CASKGANYGYTF. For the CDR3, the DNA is TGTGCCAGCAAGGGCGCTAACTATGGCTACACCTTC.

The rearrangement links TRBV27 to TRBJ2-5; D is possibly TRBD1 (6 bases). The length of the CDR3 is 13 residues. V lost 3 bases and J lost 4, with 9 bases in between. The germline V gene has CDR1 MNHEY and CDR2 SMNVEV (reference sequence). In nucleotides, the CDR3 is TGTGCCAGCAGTTTTGGCAGGGGAGAGACCCAGTACTTC. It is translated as CASSFGRGETQYF.

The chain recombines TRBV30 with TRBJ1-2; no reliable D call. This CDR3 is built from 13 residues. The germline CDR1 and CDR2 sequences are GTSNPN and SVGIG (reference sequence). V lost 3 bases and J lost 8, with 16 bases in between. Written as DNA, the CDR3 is TGTGCCTGGAGCCTCGGATCCGGGCGGGGCTACACCTTC. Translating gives CAWSLGSGRGYTF.

The CDR3 spells CASGLMGGQAAFF. In DNA form, the CDR3 reads TGTGCTAGTGGTTTGATGGGGGGACAAGCAGCTTTCTTT. The chain links TRBV12-5 to TRBJ1-1; D possibly corresponds to TRBD1 (6 bases). The CDR3 runs 13 residues. The V gene lost 2 bases and the J gene lost 10 bases, with 14 bases spanning the gap. The germline V gene has CDR1 LGHNT and CDR2 FRNRAP.

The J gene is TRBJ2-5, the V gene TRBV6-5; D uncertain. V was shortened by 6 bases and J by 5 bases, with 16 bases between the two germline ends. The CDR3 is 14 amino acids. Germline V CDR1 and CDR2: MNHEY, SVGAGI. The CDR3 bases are TGTGCCAGCAGGCCCCCCGGTCGGTCGGAGACCCAGTACTTC. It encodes CASRPPGRSETQYF.

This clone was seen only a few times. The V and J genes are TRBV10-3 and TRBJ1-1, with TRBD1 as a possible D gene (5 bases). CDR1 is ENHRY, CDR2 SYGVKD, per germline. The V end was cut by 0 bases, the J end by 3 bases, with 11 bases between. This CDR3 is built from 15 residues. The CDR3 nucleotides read TGTGCCATCAGTGAGTCGCCAGGGTGGGACACTGAAGCTTTCTTT. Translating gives CAISESPGWDTEAFF.

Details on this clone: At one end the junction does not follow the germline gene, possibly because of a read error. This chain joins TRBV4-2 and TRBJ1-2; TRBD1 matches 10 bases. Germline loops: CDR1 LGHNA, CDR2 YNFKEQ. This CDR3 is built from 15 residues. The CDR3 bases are TGTGCCAGCGGCCATCCCCGGGACAGGGGACATGGCTACACCTTC. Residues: CASGHPRDRGHGYTF.

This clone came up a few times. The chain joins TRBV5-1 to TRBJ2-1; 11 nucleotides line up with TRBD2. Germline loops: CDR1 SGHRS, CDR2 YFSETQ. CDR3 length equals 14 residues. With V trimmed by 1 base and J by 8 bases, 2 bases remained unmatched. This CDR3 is CASSLTSGSYEQFF. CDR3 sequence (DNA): TGCGCCAGCAGCTTGACTAGCGGGAGCTATGAGCAGTTCTTC.

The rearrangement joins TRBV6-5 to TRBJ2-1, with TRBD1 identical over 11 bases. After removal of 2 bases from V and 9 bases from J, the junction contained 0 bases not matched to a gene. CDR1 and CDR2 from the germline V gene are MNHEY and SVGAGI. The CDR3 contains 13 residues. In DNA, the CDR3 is TGTGCCAGCAGTTACGGGACAGGGGGTGAGCAGTTCTTC. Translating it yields CASSYGTGGEQFF.

The CDR3, as DNA: TGTGCCAGCAGCTCACCTCCCGGGACTGGCGATACGCAGTATTTT. Protein product: CASSSPPGTGDTQYF. V and J are TRBV7-9 and TRBJ2-3; perhaps TRBD2 as D (6 bases). V was shortened by 4 bases and J by 6 bases, with 17 bases between the two germline ends. The CDR3 has 15 amino acids. Germline CDR1 is SEHNR and CDR2 is FQNEAQ (reference sequence).

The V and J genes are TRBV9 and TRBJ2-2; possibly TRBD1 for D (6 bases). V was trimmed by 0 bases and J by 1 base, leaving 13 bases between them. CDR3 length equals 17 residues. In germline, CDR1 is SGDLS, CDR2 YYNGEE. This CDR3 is CASSVGYRARNTGELFF. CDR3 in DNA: TGTGCCAGCAGCGTAGGGTACAGGGCGAGGAACACCGGGGAGCTGTTTTTT.

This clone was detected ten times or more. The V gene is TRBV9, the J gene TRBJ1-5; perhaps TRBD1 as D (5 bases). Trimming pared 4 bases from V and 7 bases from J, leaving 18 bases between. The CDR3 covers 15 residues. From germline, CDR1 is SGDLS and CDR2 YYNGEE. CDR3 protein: CASSPQPGEGQPQHF. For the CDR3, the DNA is TGTGCCAGCAGCCCCCAGCCCGGTGAGGGGCAGCCCCAGCATTTT.

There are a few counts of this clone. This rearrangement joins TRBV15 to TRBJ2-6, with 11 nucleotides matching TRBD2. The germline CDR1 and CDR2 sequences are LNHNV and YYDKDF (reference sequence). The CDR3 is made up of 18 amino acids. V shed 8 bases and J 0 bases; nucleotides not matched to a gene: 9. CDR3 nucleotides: TGTGCCACCCAAGGTCGACTAGCGGGAATCTCTGGGGCCAACGTCCTGACTTTC. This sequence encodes CATQGRLAGISGANVLTF.

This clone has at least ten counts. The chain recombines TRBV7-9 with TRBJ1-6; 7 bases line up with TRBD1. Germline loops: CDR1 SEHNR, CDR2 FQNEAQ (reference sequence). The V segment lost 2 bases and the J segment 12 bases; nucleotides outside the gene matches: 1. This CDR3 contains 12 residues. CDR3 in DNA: TGTGCCAGCAGCTTACAGGGGGAACCCCTCCACTTT. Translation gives CASSLQGEPLHF.

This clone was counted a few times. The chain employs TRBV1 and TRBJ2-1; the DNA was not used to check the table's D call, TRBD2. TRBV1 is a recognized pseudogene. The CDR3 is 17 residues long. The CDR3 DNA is TGCACCAGCAGCCAAGTAAGGGACTACAACTCCTACAATGAGCAGTTCTTC. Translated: CTSSQVRDYNSYNEQFF.

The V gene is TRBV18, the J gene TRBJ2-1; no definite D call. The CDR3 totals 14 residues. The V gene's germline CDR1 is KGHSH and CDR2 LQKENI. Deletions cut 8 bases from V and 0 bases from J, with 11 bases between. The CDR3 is CASRQASSYNEQFF. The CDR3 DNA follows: TGTGCCAGCCGCCAAGCGAGCTCCTACAATGAGCAGTTCTTC. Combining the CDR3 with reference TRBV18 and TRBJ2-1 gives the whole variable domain NAGVMQNPRHLVRRRGQEARLRCSPMKGHSHVYWYRQLPEEGLKFMVYLQKENIIDESGMPKERFSAEFPKEGPSILRIQQVVRGDSAAYFCASRQASSYNEQFFGPGTRLTVL.

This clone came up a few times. CDR3 sequence reads: CASSVAAGGRYEQYF. The DNA of the CDR3 is TGTGCCAGCAGCGTAGCAGCGGGGGGGCGATACGAGCAGTACTTC. The rearrangement links TRBV9 to TRBJ2-7; the match to TRBD2 covers 10 bases. Germline V lookup: CDR1 SGDLS, CDR2 YYNGEE. Trimming cost V 0 bases and J 4 bases; bases outside gene matches: 4. CDR3 length: 15 residues.

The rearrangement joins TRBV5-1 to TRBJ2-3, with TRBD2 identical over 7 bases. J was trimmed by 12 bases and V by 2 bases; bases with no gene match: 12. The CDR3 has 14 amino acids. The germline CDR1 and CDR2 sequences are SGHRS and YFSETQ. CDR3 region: CASSFNPGLGAQYF. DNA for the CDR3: TGCGCCAGCAGCTTCAACCCCGGACTAGGGGCACAGTATTTT. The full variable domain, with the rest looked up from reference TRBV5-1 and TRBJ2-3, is KAGVTQTPRYLIKTRGQQVTLSCSPISGHRSVSWYQQTPGQGLQFLFEYFSETQRNKGNFPGRFSGRQFSNSRSEMNVSTLELGDSALYLCASSFNPGLGAQYFGPGTRLTVL.